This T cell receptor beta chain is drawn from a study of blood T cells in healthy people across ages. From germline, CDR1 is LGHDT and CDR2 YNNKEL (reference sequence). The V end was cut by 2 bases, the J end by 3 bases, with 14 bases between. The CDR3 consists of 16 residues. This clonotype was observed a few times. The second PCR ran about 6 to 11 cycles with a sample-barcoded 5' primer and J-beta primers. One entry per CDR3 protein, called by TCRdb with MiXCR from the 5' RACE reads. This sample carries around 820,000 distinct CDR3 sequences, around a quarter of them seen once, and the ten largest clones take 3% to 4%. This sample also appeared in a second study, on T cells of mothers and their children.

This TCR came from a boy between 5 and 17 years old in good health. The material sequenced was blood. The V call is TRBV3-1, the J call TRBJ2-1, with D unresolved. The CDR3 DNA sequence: TGTGCCAGCAGCCAAAGAAGGAGAGAGAACTACAATGAGCAGTTCTTC. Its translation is CASSQRRRENYNEQFF.